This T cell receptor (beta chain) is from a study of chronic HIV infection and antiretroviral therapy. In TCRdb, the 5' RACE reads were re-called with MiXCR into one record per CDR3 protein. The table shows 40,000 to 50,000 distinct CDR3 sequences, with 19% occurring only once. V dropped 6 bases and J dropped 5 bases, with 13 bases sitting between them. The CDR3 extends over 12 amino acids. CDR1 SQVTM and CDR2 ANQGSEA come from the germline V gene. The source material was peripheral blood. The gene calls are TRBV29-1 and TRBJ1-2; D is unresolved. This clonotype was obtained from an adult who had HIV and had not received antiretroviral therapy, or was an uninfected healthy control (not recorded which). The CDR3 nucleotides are TGCAGCGTGACCCATTCGGGATATGGCTACACCTTC. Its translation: CSVTHSGYGYTF.